The 25 T cell receptor beta chains below come from one sample, sequenced in a study of molecular identifiers for immune sequencing clone quantification. A single record per CDR3 protein comes from TCRdb applying MiXCR to the PCR reads. The sample has about half a million distinct CDR3 sequences; about 25% are singletons. Sequenced input: naive CD8+ T cells from blood, with Jurkat cell RNA spiked in. Indicated subset: FACS-sorted CD8+CD4-CCR7+CD45RA+ naive T cells. The source of these receptors is a human donor in good health. Some libraries in this study had Jurkat cell RNA spiked in.

In its sample, this clonotype was seen a few times. The chain combines TRBV27 with TRBJ2-7; TRBD2 aligns across 7 bases. Trimming took 0 bases from V and 4 from J; bases not matched to a gene: 6. There are 15 residues in the CDR3. The germline CDR1 and CDR2 sequences are MNHEY and SMNVEV (reference sequence). In DNA, the CDR3 is TGTGCCAGCAGTTTATCGGGGGGGAGTGGTTACGAGCAGTACTTC. This sequence encodes CASSLSGGSGYEQYF.

This clonotype was counted only a few times. The J gene is TRBJ2-5, the V gene TRBV19; D not certain. Trimming shortened V by 5 bases and J by 2 bases, and 9 bases separated the two germline ends. CDR1 and CDR2 from the germline V gene are LNHDA and SQIVND (reference sequence). This CDR3 has 13 residues. CDR3 residues: CASSPVLQETQYF. CDR3 nucleotides: TGTGCCAGTAGTCCCGTACTTCAAGAGACCCAGTACTTC.

This clonotype was picked up many times. The chain links TRBV5-6 to TRBJ1-5; D is ambiguous. The CDR3 is 16 residues long. Trimming took 0 bases from V and 0 from J, leaving 10 bases between them. The germline V gene encodes CDR1 SGHDT and CDR2 YYEEEE. The CDR3 sequence is CASSLGSGRSNQPQHF. The CDR3 DNA sequence: TGTGCCAGCAGCTTGGGGTCAGGCCGTAGCAATCAGCCCCAGCATTTT. Supplemented by reference TRBV5-6 and TRBJ1-5, the full variable domain reads DAGVTQSPTHLIKTRGQQVTLRCSPKSGHDTVSWYQQALGQGPQFIFQYYEEEERQRGNFPDRFSGHQFPNYSSELNVNALLLGDSALYLCASSLGSGRSNQPQHFGDGTRLSIL.

This chain uses TRBV12-3 or TRBV12-4 with TRBJ1-1; D call uncertain. Trimming cost V 5 bases and J 6 bases, with 10 bases left between them. This CDR3 has 12 amino acids. The CDR3 region has the DNA TGTGCCAGCAGTGCCGACAATGCTGAAGCTTTCTTT. The encoded protein is CASSADNAEAFF.

This clonotype was picked up a small number of times. The gene calls are TRBV3-1 and TRBJ2-3; tentatively, D is TRBD1 or TRBD2 (6 bases each). The CDR3 runs to 16 residues. V was shortened by 5 bases and J by 3 bases, with 18 bases between the two germline ends. The germline gives CDR1 LGHDT, CDR2 YNNKEL (reference sequence). The CDR3 nucleotides read TGTGCCAGCAGCAAGGGGGGCGGAAAAAAAACAGATACGCAGTATTTT. Protein product: CASSKGGGKKTDTQYF.

The chain uses TRBV27 and TRBJ2-1; D unresolved. Between the trimmed V and J ends, which lost 1 base and 0 bases, there was a span of 10 bases. There are 16 residues in the CDR3. Germline V CDR1 and CDR2: MNHEY, SMNVEV (reference sequence). CDR3 loop: CASSLYAGPSYNEQFF. The CDR3 DNA sequence: TGTGCCAGCAGTTTATACGCCGGGCCCTCCTACAATGAGCAGTTCTTC.

This clonotype has only a few counts. A read error may produce the germline difference seen at one junction end. The chain joins TRBV5-3 to TRBJ2-4, with D possibly TRBD2 on 6 matching bases. TRBV5-3 is treated as an ORF (open reading frame) with a function not yet certain. This CDR3 is 12 amino acids long. The CDR3: CASSLGLWVQYF. DNA for the CDR3: TGTGCCAGCAGCTTGGGACTGTGGGTTCAGTACTTC.

The chain carries TRBV4-2 and TRBJ2-1; D unresolved. Germline CDR1 reads LGHNA; CDR2 reads YNFKEQ. Trimming took 6 bases from V and 7 from J, leaving 13 bases between them. The CDR3 length is 13 residues. The CDR3 here is CASREAGWNEQFF. CDR3 nucleotides: TGTGCCAGCAGAGAAGCTGGCTGGAATGAGCAGTTCTTC.

The table lists this clonotype with many counts. CDR3 coding DNA: TGCAGTGCTAGAGATTGGAAAAGTACCGGGGAGCTGTTTTTT. Translated: CSARDWKSTGELFF. The chain couples TRBV20-1 to TRBJ2-2; D is uncertain. Germline V gene lookup returns CDR1 DFQATT and CDR2 SNEGSKA (reference sequence). CDR3 length: 14 amino acids. V gave up 0 bases and J gave up 5 bases, with 10 bases separating them.

This clonotype has just a few counts. The chain combines TRBV6-5 with TRBJ2-1; TRBD1 aligns across 9 bases. CDR1 is MNHEY, CDR2 SVGAGI, per germline. This CDR3 is built from 16 residues. The junction had 5 bases not matched to a gene; V was cut back by 4 bases and J by 1 base. The CDR3 sequence is CASSSTGGSSYNEQFF. The CDR3 nucleotides read TGTGCCAGCAGTTCAACAGGGGGCTCGTCCTACAATGAGCAGTTCTTC.

As to this clonotype: The junction differs from germline at one of its ends, possibly a read error. The chain links TRBV20-1 to TRBJ2-5; the match to TRBD1 covers 9 bases. Germline V gene sequence: CDR1 DFQATT, CDR2 SNEGSKA (reference sequence). The CDR3 runs 17 residues. DNA for the CDR3: TGCAGTGCTGGGGTCGACGCCGGGACAGGGATAGAAGAGACCCTGTACTTC. It codes for CSAGVDAGTGIEETLYF.

About this clonotype: Mismatch with germline at one junction end may stem from a read error. The V and J genes are TRBV5-3 and TRBJ1-2; TRBD1 agrees at 9 bases. TRBV5-3 has ORF status, its function being uncertain. This CDR3 is 17 amino acids long. The CDR3 here is CASSLAGTGTSNYGYTF. The CDR3 bases are TGTGCCAGCAGCTTGGCCGGGACAGGGACCTCTAACTATGGCTACACCTTC.

The chain joins TRBV13 to TRBJ2-7, with a weak D call TRBD2 (6 bases). Germline V gives CDR1 PRHDT, CDR2 FYEKMQ (reference sequence). The CDR3 is 16 residues long. Trimming shortened V by 5 bases and J by 6 bases, and 23 bases separated the two germline ends. The CDR3 reads CASSPASGTRDREQYF. As DNA, the CDR3 is TGTGCCAGCAGCCCAGCCTCCGGGACGCGGGATCGCGAGCAGTACTTC.

At least ten counts were recorded for this clonotype. V and J are TRBV9 and TRBJ1-2; 7 bases align to TRBD1. Germline trimming cut 0 bases from V and 4 bases from J; bases unmatched to any gene: 6. This CDR3 has 15 residues. The V gene's germline CDR1 is SGDLS and CDR2 YYNGEE. CDR3 region: CASSVGDSPAYGYTF. The CDR3 bases are TGTGCCAGCAGCGTAGGGGACAGTCCTGCCTATGGCTACACCTTC.

The chain combines TRBV28 with TRBJ2-7; 7 bases fit TRBD1. CDR1 MDHEN and CDR2 SYDVKM come from the germline V gene. The CDR3 has 14 amino acids. V gave up 7 bases and J gave up 3 bases; unmatched junction bases: 9. CDR3 region: CASTQGVRYYEQYF. CDR3 bases: TGTGCCAGCACCCAGGGGGTTCGCTACTACGAGCAGTACTTC.

This clonotype was counted a few times. The chain couples TRBV4-1 to TRBJ1-5, with 8 bases fitting TRBD1. The CDR3 length is 16 residues. Trimming at V came to 1 base and at J to 4 bases, leaving 6 bases not matched to a gene. Per the germline V gene, CDR1 is MGHRA and CDR2 is YSYEKL. The CDR3 DNA is TGCGCCAGCAGCCAAGCCCCAGGGGGCTCTAATCAGCCCCAGCATTTT. Its protein product is CASSQAPGGSNQPQHF.

This clonotype was counted ten times or more. V and J are TRBV25-1 and TRBJ2-1, with no clear D. V lost 3 bases and J 2 bases, leaving 8 bases between the germline ends. Germline CDR1 MGHDK, CDR2 SYGVNS. The CDR3 is made up of 14 amino acids. Written as DNA, the CDR3 is TGTGCCAGCAGTGAGCTTAGAGCCTACAATGAGCAGTTCTTC. The encoded protein is CASSELRAYNEQFF.

This clonotype was detected once. Given a much more abundant clone one base away, this may be a read error. The gene calls are TRBV30 and TRBJ1-1; D unclear. V lost 1 base and J lost 1, with 7 bases in between. Germline CDR1 is GTSNPN and CDR2 is SVGIG (reference sequence). The CDR3 consists of 13 residues. CDR3 sequence reads: CAWSDIGNTEAFF. CDR3 sequence (DNA): TGTGCCTGGAGTGATATAGGGAACACTGAAGCTTTCTTT.

This clonotype showed up just a few times. The chain recombines TRBV28 with TRBJ2-1; D uncertain. The CDR3 runs 13 residues. The germline V gene has CDR1 MDHEN and CDR2 SYDVKM. Trimming left V 7 bases short and J 8 bases short, with 15 bases between. In DNA, the CDR3 is TGTGCCAGCAAACCTCGACCCCGTCATGAGCAGTTCTTC. It translates to CASKPRPRHEQFF. The complete variable domain, with remaining parts taken from reference TRBV28 and TRBJ2-1, reads DVKVTQSSRYLVKRTGEKVFLECVQDMDHENMFWYRQDPGLGLRLIYFSYDVKMKEKGDIPEGYSVSREKKERFSLILESASTNQTSMYLCASKPRPRHEQFFGPGTRLTVL.

The chain carries TRBV27 and TRBJ1-1; no reliable D call. The CDR3 sequence is 14 residues long. The germline CDR1 and CDR2 sequences are MNHEY and SMNVEV (reference sequence). V lost 5 bases, J lost 0 bases, and 10 bases lay in between. In nucleotides, the CDR3 is TGTGCCAGCAGTATGGGCCCGATGAACACTGAAGCTTTCTTT. This encodes CASSMGPMNTEAFF.

This sequence joins TRBV11-3 and TRBJ2-1; 10 bases align to TRBD2. From germline, CDR1 is SGHNT and CDR2 YENEEA. With 5 bases clipped from V and 7 bases from J, the junction kept 14 bases outside the gene matches. The CDR3 sequence is 17 residues long. For the CDR3, the DNA is TGTGCCAGCAGCCCCCGCGCTTCAGCGGGAGGGCCGAATGAGCAGTTCTTC. Its translation: CASSPRASAGGPNEQFF.

The chain links TRBV28 to TRBJ2-3; 7 bases align to TRBD2. With 2 bases clipped from V and 5 bases from J, the junction kept 10 bases outside the gene matches. Germline CDR1 and CDR2: MDHEN and SYDVKM. The CDR3 runs to 16 residues. CDR3 bases: TGTGCCAGCAGTTTACTGAAGCGGGACTCTTTAGATACGCAGTATTTT. Amino acids: CASSLLKRDSLDTQYF.

The J gene is TRBJ2-7, the V gene TRBV29-1; TRBD1 matches 9 bases. In germline, CDR1 is SQVTM, CDR2 ANQGSEA. V gave up 3 bases and J gave up 4 bases; unmatched junction bases: 7. The CDR3 runs to 14 residues. The CDR3 reads CSVDDGTGLYEQYF. The CDR3 DNA is TGCAGCGTTGATGACGGGACAGGGCTGTACGAGCAGTACTTC.

The chain carries TRBV7-9 and TRBJ1-4, with TRBD1 identical over 8 bases. CDR1 is SEHNR, CDR2 FQNEAQ, per germline (reference sequence). The CDR3 loop spans 17 amino acids. J lost 3 bases, V lost 5 bases, and 11 bases had no gene match. CDR3 coding DNA: TGTGCCAGCAGCCCGCTTAGCACAGGGGGAGCTAATGAAAAACTGTTTTTT. It is translated as CASSPLSTGGANEKLFF. Drawing the rest from reference TRBV7-9 and TRBJ1-4, the complete variable domain is DTGVSQNPRHKITKRGQNVTFRCDPISEHNRLYWYRQTLGQGPEFLTYFQNEAQLEKSRLLSDRFSAERPKGSFSTLEIQRTEQGDSAMYLCASSPLSTGGANEKLFFGSGTQLSVL.

Regarding this clonotype: A junction boundary mismatches the germline segment, possibly from a read error. The chain recombines TRBV19 with TRBJ2-7; D not resolved. Germline assignment: CDR1 LNHDA and CDR2 SQIVND (reference sequence). The CDR3 runs 13 residues. The CDR3 nucleotides are TGTGCCAGTAGCGAAGAGAACTCCTACGAGAAGTACTTC. This encodes CASSEENSYEKYF.